This T cell receptor (beta chain) stems from a study of tumor-infiltrating lymphocytes in primary liver carcinoma. Background on the study: Primary liver carcinoma, confirmed by histopathology, was surgically resected.

On this clonotype itself: The antigen is not known.

The template, 500 ng total RNA, yielded TCR beta cDNA made with a constant-region primer. For TCR beta, libraries were produced by three nested multiplex PCR rounds using slightly modified ARM-PCR. Rounds one and two of PCR, each of 10 cycles, were primed with TRBV1-TRBV30 forward primers and a C-beta reverse primer. TCRdb redid the calling of the multiplex PCR reads with MiXCR, one entry per CDR3 protein. The sample yields approximately 340,000 distinct CDR3 sequences, around three fifths seen once. CDR1 is SGHRS, CDR2 YFSETQ, per germline. The junction had 6 bases not matched to a gene; V was cut back by 4 bases and J by 4 bases. CDR3 size: 16 residues. Study results and limitations: When set against blood, tumors had a significantly higher top-250-clone fraction (p = 0.039).

The source of the blood RNA was unsorted whole blood, and germline DNA was extracted as well. Preoperatively, four milliliters of peripheral blood were collected. The chain links TRBV5-1 to TRBJ2-1; 12 bases fit TRBD2. Sequenced material: peripheral blood. The sequence was obtained from a man aged 35 to 55 with primary liver carcinoma and hepatitis B virus infection. The CDR3 here is CASSPRTSGVYNEQFF. The CDR3 nucleotides read TGCGCCAGCAGCCCCCGGACTAGCGGGGTGTACAATGAGCAGTTCTTC.